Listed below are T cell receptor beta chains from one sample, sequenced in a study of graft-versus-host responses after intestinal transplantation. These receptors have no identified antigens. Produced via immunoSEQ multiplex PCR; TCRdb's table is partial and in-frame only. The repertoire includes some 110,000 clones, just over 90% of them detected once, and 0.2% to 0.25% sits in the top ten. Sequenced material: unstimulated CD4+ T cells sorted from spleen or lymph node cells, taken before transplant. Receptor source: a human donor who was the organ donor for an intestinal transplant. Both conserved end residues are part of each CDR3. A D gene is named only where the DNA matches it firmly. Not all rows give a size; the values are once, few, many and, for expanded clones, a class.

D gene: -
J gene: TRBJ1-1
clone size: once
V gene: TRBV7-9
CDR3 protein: CASSLLTGNTEAFF
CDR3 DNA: TGTGCCAGCAGCTTACTCACAGGGAACACTGAAGCTTTCTTT

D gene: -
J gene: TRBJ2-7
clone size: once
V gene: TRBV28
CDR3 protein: CASSLGLARYSSYEQYF
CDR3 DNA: TGTGCCAGCAGTTTAGGGCTAGCGCGCTACAGCTCCTACGAGCAGTACTTC

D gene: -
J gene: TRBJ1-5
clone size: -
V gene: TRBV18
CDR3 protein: CASSPSESNQPQHF
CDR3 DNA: TGTGCCAGCTCACCTTCGGAGAGCAATCAGCCCCAGCATTTT

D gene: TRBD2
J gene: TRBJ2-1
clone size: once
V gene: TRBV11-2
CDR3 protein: CASSFPGLVFPYNEQFF
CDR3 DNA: TGTGCCAGCAGCTTTCCGGGACTAGTGTTTCCCTACAATGAGCAGTTCTTC

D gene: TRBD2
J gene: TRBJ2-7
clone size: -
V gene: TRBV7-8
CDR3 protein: CASSLTSGSGYTYF
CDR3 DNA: TGTGCCAGCAGCTTGACTAGCGGGAGCGGGTATACGTACTTC

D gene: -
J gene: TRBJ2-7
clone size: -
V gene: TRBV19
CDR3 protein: CASSIEGGPTYEQYF
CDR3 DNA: TGTGCCAGTAGTATAGAGGGGGGGCCCACCTACGAGCAGTACTTC

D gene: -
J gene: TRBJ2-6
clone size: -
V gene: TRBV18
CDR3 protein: CASSPDRSGANVLTF
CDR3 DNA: TGTGCCAGCTCACCAGACAGGTCCGGGGCCAACGTCCTGACTTTC

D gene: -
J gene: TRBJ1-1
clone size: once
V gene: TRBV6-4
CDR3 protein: CASSDSWGTEAFF
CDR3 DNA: TGTGCCAGCAGTGACTCGTGGGGCACTGAAGCTTTCTTT

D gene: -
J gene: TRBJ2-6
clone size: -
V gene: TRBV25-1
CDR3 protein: CASSEGLLGSSGANVLTF
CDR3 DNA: TGTGCCAGCAGTGAGGGGTTACTAGGATCCTCTGGGGCCAACGTCCTGACTTTC

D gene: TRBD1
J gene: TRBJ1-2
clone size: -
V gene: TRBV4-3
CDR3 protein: CASSQDRQGGSAGYTF
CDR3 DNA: TGCGCCAGCAGCCAAGATCGACAGGGAGGTTCAGCGGGCTACACCTTC

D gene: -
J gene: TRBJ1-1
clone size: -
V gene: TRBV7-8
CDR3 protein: CASSPRGGNTEAFF
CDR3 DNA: TGTGCCAGCAGCCCCCGGGGAGGGAACACTGAAGCTTTCTTT

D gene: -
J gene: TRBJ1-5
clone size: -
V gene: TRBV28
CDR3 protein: CASSVRAGSNQPQHF
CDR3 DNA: TGTGCCAGCAGTGTGAGAGCGGGGAGCAATCAGCCCCAGCATTTT

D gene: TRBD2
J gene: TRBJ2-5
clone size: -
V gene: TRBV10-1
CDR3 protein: CASSEASGAQETQYF
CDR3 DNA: TGCGCCAGCAGTGAGGCTAGCGGGGCCCAAGAGACCCAGTACTTC

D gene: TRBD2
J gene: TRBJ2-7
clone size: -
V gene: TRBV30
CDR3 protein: CAWSFSSGTSGSYSGEQYF
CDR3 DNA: TGTGCCTGGAGTTTTAGCTCCGGGACTAGCGGGAGTTATTCGGGAGAGCAGTACTTC

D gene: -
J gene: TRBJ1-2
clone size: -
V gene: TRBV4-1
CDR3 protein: CASSHRLRDTIGYTF
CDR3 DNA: TGCGCCAGCAGCCATAGGCTTAGGGACACAATAGGCTACACCTTC

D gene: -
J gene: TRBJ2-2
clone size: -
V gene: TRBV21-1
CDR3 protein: CASSKGDGDNTGELFF
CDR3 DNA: TGTGCCAGCAGCAAAGGTGACGGAGACAACACCGGGGAGCTGTTTTTT

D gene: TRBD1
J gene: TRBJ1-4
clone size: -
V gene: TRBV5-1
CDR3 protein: CASSLGRTGGQDPEKLFF
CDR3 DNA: TGCGCCAGCAGCTTGGGCCGGACAGGGGGCCAGGACCCTGAAAAACTGTTTTTT

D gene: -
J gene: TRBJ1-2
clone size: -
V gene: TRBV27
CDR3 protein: CALREGNYGYTF
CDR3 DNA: TGTGCCCTCAGGGAAGGGAACTATGGCTACACCTTC

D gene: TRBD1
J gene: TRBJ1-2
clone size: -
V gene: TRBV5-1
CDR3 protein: CASSLGTGLGYGYTF
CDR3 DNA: TGCGCCAGCAGCCTTGGGACAGGGTTGGGCTATGGCTACACCTTC

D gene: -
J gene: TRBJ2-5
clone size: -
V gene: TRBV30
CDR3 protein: CAWSVWGPGETQYF
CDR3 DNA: TGTGCCTGGAGTGTATGGGGCCCCGGGGAGACCCAGTACTTC

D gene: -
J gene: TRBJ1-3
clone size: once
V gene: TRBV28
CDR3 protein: CASTPGGSSGNTIYF
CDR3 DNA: TGTGCCAGCACTCCCGGCGGCAGCTCTGGAAACACCATATATTTT

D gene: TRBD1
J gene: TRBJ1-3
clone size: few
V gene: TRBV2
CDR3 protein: CASRDRGSGNTIYF
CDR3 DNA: TGTGCCAGCAGAGACAGGGGCTCTGGAAACACCATATATTTT

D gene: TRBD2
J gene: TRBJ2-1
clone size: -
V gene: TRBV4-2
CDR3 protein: CASSQGVAGGPHEQFF
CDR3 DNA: TGTGCCAGCAGCCAAGGGGTAGCGGGAGGGCCTCATGAGCAGTTCTTC

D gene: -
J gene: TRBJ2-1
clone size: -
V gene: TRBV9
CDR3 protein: CASSVAAAPLPHNNEQFF
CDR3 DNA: TGTGCCAGCAGCGTTGCAGCGGCCCCTCTCCCTCATAACAATGAGCAGTTCTTC

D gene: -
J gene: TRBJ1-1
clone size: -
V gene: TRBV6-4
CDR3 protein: CASSGARRAANTEAFF
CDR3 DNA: TGTGCCAGCAGTGGAGCCCGCAGGGCGGCGAACACTGAAGCTTTCTTT

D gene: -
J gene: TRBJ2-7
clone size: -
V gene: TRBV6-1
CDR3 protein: CASSEVGSSYEQYF
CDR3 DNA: TGTGCCAGCAGTGAAGTGGGCAGCTCCTACGAGCAGTACTTC

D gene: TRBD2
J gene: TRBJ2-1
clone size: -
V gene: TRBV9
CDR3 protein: CASSVDMGGYNEQFF
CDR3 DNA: TGTGCCAGCAGCGTAGATATGGGAGGGTACAATGAGCAGTTCTTC

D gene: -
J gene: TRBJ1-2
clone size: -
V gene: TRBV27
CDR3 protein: CASSLWGGAQVGGYTF
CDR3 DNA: TGTGCCAGCAGTTTATGGGGTGGGGCTCAGGTCGGCGGCTACACCTTC

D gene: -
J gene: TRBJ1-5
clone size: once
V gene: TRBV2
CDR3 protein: CASSDLGREINQPQHF
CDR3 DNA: TGTGCCAGCAGTGACTTGGGCAGGGAGATCAATCAGCCCCAGCATTTT

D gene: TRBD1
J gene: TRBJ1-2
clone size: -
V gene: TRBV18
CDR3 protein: CASSPSVTGIDGYTF
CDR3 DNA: TGTGCCAGCTCACCGTCCGTGACAGGGATTGATGGCTACACCTTC

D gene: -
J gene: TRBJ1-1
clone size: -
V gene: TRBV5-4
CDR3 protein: CASSPQAGNTEAFF
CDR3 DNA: TGTGCCAGCAGTCCCCAGGCGGGAAACACTGAAGCTTTCTTT